This T cell receptor (beta chain) was observed in a study of T cell responses to AZD1222 COVID-19 vaccine. Germline V CDR1 and CDR2: GTSNPN, SVGIG (reference sequence). CDR3 length: 12 amino acids. V was trimmed by 7 bases and J by 3 bases, leaving 12 bases between them. TCRdb's copy holds only in-frame clones and misses some; the assay was immunoSEQ multiplex PCR. Of some 150,000 clones in the sample, 88% were seen once. The input for sequencing was peripheral blood, taken 28 days after the second AZD1222 dose. This chain joins TRBV30 and TRBJ1-1; the D gene is possibly TRBD1 (6 bases). This sequence was found in an adult who received the AZD1222 COVID-19 vaccine. The CDR3 bases are TGTGCCTCCCTTTGGGGGCACACTGAAGCTTTCTTT. This gives the protein CASLWGHTEAFF. Full variable domain (outside the CDR3, taken from reference TRBV30 and TRBJ1-1): SQTIHQWPATLVQPVGSPLSLECTVEGTSNPNLYWYRQAAGRGLQLLFYSVGIGQISSEVPQNLSASRPQDRQFILSSKKLLLSDSGFYLCASLWGHTEAFFGQGTRLTVV.